Below, 13 T cell receptor beta chains from the same sample are listed, as sequenced in a study of blood T cell repertoires in COVID-19. The assay was immunoSEQ multiplex PCR, and TCRdb's table has in-frame clones only and misses some. The sample records hundreds of thousands of clones, 75% to 85% being singletons. Sequencing input: peripheral blood. These receptors all stem from a man aged 50-60 years with active or convalescent COVID-19.

This clone turned up a few times. This chain connects TRBV5-1 to TRBJ2-7; TRBD1 matches 10 bases. This CDR3 is built from 17 residues. Germline values: CDR1 SGHRS, CDR2 YFSETQ. The trim removed 0 bases at V and 3 bases at J, leaving 9 bases unmatched. The DNA of the CDR3 is TGCGCCAGCAGCTTGGCGGTATTAGGGACAGGGGTCTACGAGCAGTACTTC. This encodes CASSLAVLGTGVYEQYF.

This chain joins TRBV19 and TRBJ2-5, with D tentatively TRBD1 (6 bases). CDR1 and CDR2 (germline): LNHDA, SQIVND (reference sequence). Trimming stripped 6 bases from V and 5 bases from J, with 16 bases between. This CDR3 has 14 residues. CDR3 DNA sequence: TGTGCCAGTAGCTCTACCGACAGGATTGAGACCCAGTACTTC. Its protein is CASSSTDRIETQYF. Full variable domain (rest looked up from reference TRBV19 and TRBJ2-5): DGGITQSPKYLFRKEGQNVTLSCEQNLNHDAMYWYRQDPGQGLRLIYYSQIVNDFQKGDIAEGYSVSREKKESFPLTVTSAQKNPTAFYLCASSSTDRIETQYFGPGTRLLVL.

The J gene is TRBJ2-5, the V gene TRBV20-1; perhaps TRBD1 as D (5 bases). The germline V and J ends were trimmed by 3 bases and 5 bases, with 13 bases remaining between them. The germline V gene encodes CDR1 DFQATT and CDR2 SNEGSKA (reference sequence). This CDR3 is 13 amino acids long. The CDR3 loop is CSASGRAGETQYF. The DNA of the CDR3 is TGCAGTGCTAGTGGCAGGGCTGGGGAGACCCAGTACTTC.

The gene calls are TRBV5-6 and TRBJ2-4, with D possibly TRBD1 on 6 matching bases. Trimming stripped 6 bases from V and 1 base from J, with 8 bases between. The CDR3 covers 13 residues. Germline values: CDR1 SGHDT, CDR2 YYEEEE. The CDR3 is CASTQGAKNIQYF. In nucleotides, the CDR3 is TGTGCCAGCACCCAGGGGGCCAAAAACATTCAGTACTTC.

The chain uses TRBV5-1 and TRBJ2-1, with 12 bases aligning to TRBD2. Germline CDR1 reads SGHRS; CDR2 reads YFSETQ. Losses at the gene ends were 7 bases for V and 5 bases for J; bases not matched to a gene: 1. CDR3 length: 13 residues. CDR3: CASGLAGNNEQFF. In DNA form, the CDR3 reads TGCGCCAGCGGACTAGCGGGGAACAATGAGCAGTTCTTC.

The sample holds a few counts of this clone. The rearrangement joins TRBV15 to TRBJ2-7, with 7 positions matching TRBD1. The CDR3 has 15 amino acids. CDR1 is LNHNV, CDR2 YYDKDF, per germline (reference sequence). Germline trimming cut 5 bases from V and 0 bases from J; bases unmatched to any gene: 7. CDR3 sequence reads: CATSEQDRTSYEQYF. CDR3 coding DNA: TGTGCCACCAGCGAACAGGACAGGACCTCCTACGAGCAGTACTTC.

This chain uses TRBV30 with TRBJ2-1; TRBD2 agrees at 8 bases. The CDR3 runs to 14 residues. Germline values: CDR1 GTSNPN, CDR2 SVGIG (reference sequence). J was trimmed by 3 bases and V by 2 bases; bases with no gene match: 3. The DNA for the CDR3 is TGTGCCTGGAGTACTAGCGGCTTCTACAATGAGCAGTTCTTC. It specifies CAWSTSGFYNEQFF.

This chain joins TRBV5-6 and TRBJ1-2; D is unclear. Per the germline V gene, CDR1 is SGHDT and CDR2 is YYEEEE. V lost 4 bases and J lost 7, with 20 bases in between. The CDR3 has 15 amino acids. DNA for the CDR3: TGTGCCAGCAGCCCGGGGTGGGAGACCCCTATTGGCTACACCTTC. Amino acid sequence: CASSPGWETPIGYTF.

The V gene is TRBV13, the J gene TRBJ2-1; D is unresolved. Trimming pared 5 bases from V and 5 bases from J, leaving 7 bases between. The CDR3 length is 12 residues. Germline CDR1 PRHDT, CDR2 FYEKMQ (reference sequence). The CDR3 DNA reads as TGTGCCAGCAGCAACCGGGACAATGAGCAGTTCTTC. Residues: CASSNRDNEQFF.

The chain has TRBV6-1 and TRBJ1-5, with D perhaps matching TRBD1 (6 bases). The CDR3 runs to 16 residues. V was trimmed by 1 base and J by 6 bases, leaving 16 bases between them. Germline V gene lookup returns CDR1 MNHNS and CDR2 SASEGT. The CDR3 nucleotides are TGTGCCAGCAGTGAAGTTCGCGGGGGCGCGGGTCAGCCCCAGCATTTT. Amino acids: CASSEVRGGAGQPQHF.

J is TRBJ2-1 and V is TRBV9; 9 bases are a match to TRBD2. The CDR3 covers 13 residues. CDR1 is SGDLS and CDR2 is YYNGEE in the germline V gene. Trimming removed 3 bases from V and 6 bases from J; junction bases left unmatched: 1. The CDR3 DNA reads TGTGCCAGCAGCGATAGCGGGAGCAATGAGCAGTTCTTC. Its translation: CASSDSGSNEQFF.

CDR3 sequence: CASSPGQIPDNEQFF. In DNA, the CDR3 is TGTGCCAGCAGCCCAGGCCAGATACCCGACAATGAGCAGTTCTTC. The gene calls are TRBV11-2 and TRBJ2-1; D unresolved. V was trimmed by 5 bases and J by 5 bases, leaving 16 bases between them. This CDR3 is 15 amino acids long. Germline V gene data show CDR1 as SGHAT and CDR2 as FQNNGV.

This chain joins TRBV6-5 and TRBJ2-5; perhaps TRBD2 as D (5 bases). CDR3 length: 13 residues. The V end was cut by 5 bases, the J end by 5 bases, with 12 bases between. CDR1 is MNHEY, CDR2 SVGAGI, per germline. CDR3 nucleotide sequence: TGTGCCAGCAGTCGGGGTAACGAGGAGACCCAGTACTTC. Its translation is CASSRGNEETQYF.